This T cell receptor (beta chain) comes out of a study of radiation and T cells in renal cell carcinoma. Sequenced by immunoSEQ multiplex PCR; TCRdb stores in-frame clones only, minus some. Among about 130,000 clones listed, 70% to 90% were seen once. The time point denotes: blood 2 weeks post-SBRT. The treatment: 15 Gy SBRT to primary tumor, nephrectomy 4 weeks later. The CDR3 contains 15 residues. V was pared by 6 bases and J by 2 bases, with 5 bases of the junction left unmatched. Germline lookup yields CDR1 SNHLY and CDR2 FYNNEI. The chain recombines TRBV2 with TRBJ2-5; 11 nucleotides agree with TRBD2. This TCR was sampled from a woman aged 55-70 years with renal cell carcinoma. The specimen was blood, collected from a patient whose treatment included radiotherapy and nephrectomy. CDR3 nucleotides: TGTGCCAGCAGCACTAGCGGGGGAGCGCAAGAGACCCAGTACTTC. Protein: CASSTSGGAQETQYF.